The present T cell receptor (beta chain) was sequenced within a study of technical replicates of blood from four donors. The ends lost 4 bases at V and 4 bases at J; junction bases unmatched: 4. CDR1 is MGHRA, CDR2 YSYEKL, per germline. CDR3 length equals 13 residues. TCRdb's copy holds only in-frame clones and misses some; the assay was immunoSEQ multiplex PCR. This table holds nearly 80,000 clones, about nine tenths found once. The receptor was derived from a human donor in good health. Sequencing used T cells isolated from PBMCs. The rearrangement joins TRBV4-1 to TRBJ2-7; 7 bases are shared with TRBD1. CDR3 sequence (DNA): TGCGCCAGCAGCCCGACAGGGAAATACGAGCAGTACTTC. Translated: CASSPTGKYEQYF.